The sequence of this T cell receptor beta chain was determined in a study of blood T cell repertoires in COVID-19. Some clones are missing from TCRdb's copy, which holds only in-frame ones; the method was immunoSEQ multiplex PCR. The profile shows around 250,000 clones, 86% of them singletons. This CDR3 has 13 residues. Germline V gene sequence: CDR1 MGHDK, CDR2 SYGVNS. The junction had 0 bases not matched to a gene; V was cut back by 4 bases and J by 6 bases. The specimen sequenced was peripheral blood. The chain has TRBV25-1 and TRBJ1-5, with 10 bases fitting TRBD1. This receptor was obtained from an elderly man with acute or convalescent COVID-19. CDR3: CASSGDRGQPQHF. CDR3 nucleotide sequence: TGTGCCAGCAGTGGGGACAGGGGTCAGCCCCAGCATTTT.